Presented here are 20 T cell receptor beta chains from one specimen sequenced in a study of shared clonotypes between healthy human individuals. Sequencing used immunoSEQ multiplex PCR; TCRdb keeps in-frame clones, though not all of them. The table has fewer than 600,000 clones, over 60% seen once. Sample: PBMCs. Every receptor here comes from a woman aged 40-49 years in good health. Some clones in this sample may be carry-over from other donors' samples.

V gene TRBV28 combines with J gene TRBJ2-7; D possibly matches TRBD1 or TRBD2 (5 bases each). The ends were cut back, 5 bases at V and 9 bases at J, with 20 bases in the middle. The V gene's germline CDR1 is MDHEN and CDR2 SYDVKM. CDR3 length equals 14 residues. This CDR3 is CASSPHGAPGGQYF. CDR3 DNA: TGTGCCAGCAGTCCCCACGGTGCCCCTGGGGGGCAGTACTTC.

Worth noting for this clone: The junction departs from germline at one end; a sequencing error may be responsible. The chain carries TRBV7-9 and TRBJ2-7; 10 bases line up with TRBD1. The V gene's germline CDR1 is SEHNR and CDR2 FQNEAQ (reference sequence). The CDR3 sequence is 17 residues long. CDR3 nucleotide sequence: TGCGCCAGCAGCTTAGCGGAGACAGGGGGCTGGACCTACGAGCAGTACTTC. This codes for CASSLAETGGWTYEQYF.

The count of this clone is one. V and J are TRBV6-6 and TRBJ2-5; D remains ambiguous. The DNA end is more similar to TRBJ2-7, so the J call may be wrong. Germline values: CDR1 MNHNY, CDR2 SVGAGI (reference sequence). This CDR3 region has 12 residues. Here the CDR3 DNA reads TGTGCCAGCAGGGGTTGGGTGTACGAGCAGTACTTC. Encoded protein: CASRGWVYEQYF.

The chain couples TRBV6-5 to TRBJ2-2, with D maybe TRBD2 (6 bases). CDR3 length: 14 residues. The germline CDR1 and CDR2 sequences are MNHEY and SVGAGI. Deletions cut 6 bases from V and 3 bases from J, with 11 bases between. The DNA for the CDR3 is TGTGCCAGCAGCGGGGGACTCGACACCGGGGAGCTGTTTTTT. It yields the protein CASSGGLDTGELFF.

The rearrangement uses TRBV5-4 and TRBJ2-3, with 9 bases fitting TRBD2. The junction had 8 bases not matched to a gene; V was cut back by 4 bases and J by 2 bases. The CDR3 is 16 amino acids. CDR1 and CDR2 (germline): SGHNT, YYREEE (reference sequence). In DNA, the CDR3 is TGTGCCAGCAGCCCGGGACTAGCTAGATCCACAGATACGCAGTATTTT. Protein product: CASSPGLARSTDTQYF.

The V and J genes are TRBV9 and TRBJ2-3; 7 bases fit TRBD1. The length of the CDR3 is 16 residues. Germline V CDR1 and CDR2: SGDLS, YYNGEE. Germline trimming cut 4 bases from V and 0 bases from J; bases unmatched to any gene: 8. CDR3 bases: TGTGCCAGCAGCCCCAATAGGGGGCGCAGCACAGATACGCAGTATTTT. Translating gives CASSPNRGRSTDTQYF. Filled out from reference TRBV9 and TRBJ2-3, the complete variable domain reads DSGVTQTPKHLITATGQRVTLRCSPRSGDLSVYWYQQSLDQGLQFLIQYYNGEERAKGNILERFSAQQFPDLHSELNLSSLELGDSALYFCASSPNRGRSTDTQYFGPGTRLTVL.

CDR3 amino acids: CASTPTMTGAYGYTF. In DNA, the CDR3 is TGTGCCAGCACCCCAACTATGACAGGGGCCTATGGCTACACCTTC. This chain joins TRBV9 and TRBJ1-2; TRBD1 matches 8 bases. The V gene end was trimmed by 6 bases and the J gene end by 4 bases; junction bases not matched to a gene: 11. This CDR3 has 15 residues. Germline lookup yields CDR1 SGDLS and CDR2 YYNGEE.

Remarks on this clone: A much larger clone is a single base away; this may be a read error. The chain is built from TRBV6-6 and TRBJ2-7; D remains unclear. The V gene's germline CDR1 is MNHNY and CDR2 SVGAGI (reference sequence). The CDR3 is 11 residues long. CDR3 in amino acids: CASSPGVRWYF. The CDR3 bases are TGCGCCAGCAGTCCCGGAGTTAGGTGGTACTTC.

A single count supports this clone. The J gene is TRBJ2-7, the V gene TRBV7-6; 7 nucleotides agree with TRBD2. Trimming at V came to 1 base and at J to 2 bases, leaving 2 bases not matched to a gene. The germline V gene encodes CDR1 SGHVS and CDR2 FNYEAQ. The length of the CDR3 is 14 residues. The CDR3 DNA reads as TGTGCCAGCAGCTTAGGGGGACTACCCTACGAGCAGTACTTC. The encoded protein is CASSLGGLPYEQYF.

The rearrangement links TRBV6-5 to TRBJ2-5; D is possibly TRBD1 or TRBD2 (5 bases each). There are 13 residues in the CDR3. Per the germline V gene, CDR1 is MNHEY and CDR2 is SVGAGI. Trimming stripped 4 bases from V and 6 bases from J, with 12 bases between. The CDR3 sequence: CASSWDGRKTQYF. CDR3 nucleotides: TGTGCCAGCAGTTGGGACGGGCGGAAGACCCAGTACTTC.

The chain has TRBV6-6 and TRBJ2-1, with D possibly being TRBD1 (5 bases). Trimming shortened V by 2 bases and J by 4 bases, and 12 bases separated the two germline ends. The germline CDR1 and CDR2 sequences are MNHNY and SVGAGI (reference sequence). The CDR3 totals 15 residues. DNA of the CDR3: TGTGCCAGCAGTTACGAAATTGACAGATACAATGAGCAGTTCTTC. Protein sequence: CASSYEIDRYNEQFF.

This clone has more than one count but fewer than ten. J is TRBJ1-2 and V is TRBV5-4; 9 positions match TRBD1. The germline V gene has CDR1 SGHNT and CDR2 YYREEE (reference sequence). V lost 4 bases and J lost 3; bases outside the gene matches: 7. The CDR3 loop spans 15 amino acids. As DNA, the CDR3 is TGTGCCAGCAGCATCGGACAGGGGTCGGACTATGGCTACACCTTC. It codes for CASSIGQGSDYGYTF. The complete variable domain, with remaining parts taken from reference TRBV5-4 and TRBJ1-2, reads ETGVTQSPTHLIKTRGQQVTLRCSSQSGHNTVSWYQQALGQGPQFIFQYYREEENGRGNFPPRFSGLQFPNYSSELNVNALELDDSALYLCASSIGQGSDYGYTFGSGTRLTVV.

This chain joins TRBV30 and TRBJ2-2; D remains ambiguous. This CDR3 has 14 amino acids. Per germline, CDR1 GTSNPN and CDR2 SVGIG (reference sequence). The V end lost 0 bases, the J end lost 5 bases, and 10 bases lay between the germline ends. CDR3 amino acids: CAWSVPSGTGELFF. The DNA of the CDR3 is TGTGCCTGGAGTGTCCCCTCTGGGACCGGGGAGCTGTTTTTT.

The chain recombines TRBV5-4 with TRBJ1-3; no firm D call. Germline assignment: CDR1 SGHNT and CDR2 YYREEE (reference sequence). The V end was cut by 2 bases, the J end by 0 bases, with 9 bases between. This CDR3 region has 15 residues. Written as DNA, the CDR3 is TGTGCCAGCAGCTTCCGGACGGTCTCTGGAAACACCATATATTTT. This sequence encodes CASSFRTVSGNTIYF.

As regards this clone: The likely explanation is a read error, given a far larger clone one base away. The chain is built from TRBV30 and TRBJ1-5; no clear D gene. CDR3 length: 12 amino acids. Germline V gene sequence: CDR1 GTSNPN, CDR2 SVGIG (reference sequence). In nucleotides, the CDR3 is TGTGCCAGGAGTGGGAGCAATCAGCCCCAGCATTTT. Amino acids: CARSGSNQPQHF.

The CDR3 DNA sequence: TGTGCCACCTACAGCTCTGGAAACACCATATATTTT. This sequence encodes CATYSSGNTIYF. The chain links TRBV28 to TRBJ1-3; D is unresolved. Germline CDR1 and CDR2: MDHEN and SYDVKM. CDR3 length equals 12 residues. Trimming cost V 10 bases and J 0 bases, with 7 bases left between them.

This sequence joins TRBV5-4 and TRBJ2-2; possibly TRBD1 or TRBD2 for D (5 bases each). This CDR3 has 14 amino acids. Germline-derived CDR1 and CDR2 are SGHNT and YYREEE (reference sequence). The germline V and J ends were trimmed by 6 bases and 6 bases, with 15 bases remaining between them. The CDR3 sequence is CASKSRGVSGELFF. CDR3 sequence (DNA): TGTGCCAGCAAGTCCCGAGGGGTCTCCGGGGAGCTGTTTTTT.

About this clone itself: The likely explanation is a read error, given a far larger clone one base away. Likely a read error: the CDR3 ends without its conserved phenylalanine or tryptophan. V and J are TRBV12-5 and TRBJ1-1, with D uncertain. V was trimmed by 1 base and J by 11 bases, leaving 14 bases between them. The CDR3 is 13 amino acids. CDR1 is LGHNT, CDR2 FRNRAP, per germline. CDR3 sequence: CASGLGYPQQAFL. As DNA, the CDR3 is TGTGCTAGTGGTTTGGGTTACCCCCAGCAGGCTTTCCTT.

The chain has TRBV5-1 and TRBJ2-3; 13 bases line up with TRBD2. The germline CDR1 and CDR2 sequences are SGHRS and YFSETQ. There are 16 residues in the CDR3. V lost 0 bases and J lost 4; bases outside the gene matches: 2. This CDR3 is CASSLVLAGGADTQYF. DNA of the CDR3: TGCGCCAGCAGCTTGGTACTAGCGGGAGGGGCAGATACGCAGTATTTT.

The J gene is TRBJ2-2, the V gene TRBV15, with 11 bases aligning to TRBD1. Germline loops: CDR1 LNHNV, CDR2 YYDKDF (reference sequence). The CDR3 has 16 amino acids. Losses at the gene ends were 1 base for V and 5 bases for J; bases not matched to a gene: 3. The CDR3 bases are TGTGCCACCAGCAGAGCCGGGACAGGGGGGACCGGGGAGCTGTTTTTT. Translated, it gives CATSRAGTGGTGELFF.